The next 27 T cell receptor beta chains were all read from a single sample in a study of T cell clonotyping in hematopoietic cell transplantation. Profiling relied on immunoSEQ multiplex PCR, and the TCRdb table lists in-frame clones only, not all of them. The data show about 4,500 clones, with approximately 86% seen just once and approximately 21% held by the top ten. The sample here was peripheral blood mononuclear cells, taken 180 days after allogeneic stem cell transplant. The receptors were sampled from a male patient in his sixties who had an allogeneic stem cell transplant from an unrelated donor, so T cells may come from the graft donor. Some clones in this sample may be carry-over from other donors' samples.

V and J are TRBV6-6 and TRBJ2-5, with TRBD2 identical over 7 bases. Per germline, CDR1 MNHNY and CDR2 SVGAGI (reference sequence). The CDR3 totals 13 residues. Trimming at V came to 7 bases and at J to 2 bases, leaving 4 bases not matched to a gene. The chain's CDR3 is CASTGGGQETQYF. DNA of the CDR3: TGTGCCAGCACCGGCGGGGGTCAAGAGACCCAGTACTTC.

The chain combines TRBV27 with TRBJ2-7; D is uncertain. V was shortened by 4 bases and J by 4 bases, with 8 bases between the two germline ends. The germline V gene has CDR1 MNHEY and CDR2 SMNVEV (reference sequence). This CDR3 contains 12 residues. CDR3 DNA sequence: TGTGCCAGCAGTTCGGTAGGGTACGAGCAGTACTTC. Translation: CASSSVGYEQYF.

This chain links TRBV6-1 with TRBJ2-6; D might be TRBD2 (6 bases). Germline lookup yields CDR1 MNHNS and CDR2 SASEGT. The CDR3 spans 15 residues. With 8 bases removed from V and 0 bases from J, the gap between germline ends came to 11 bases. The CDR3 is CASAGRSSGANVLTF. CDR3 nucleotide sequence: TGTGCCAGCGCGGGACGGAGCTCTGGGGCCAACGTCCTGACTTTC.

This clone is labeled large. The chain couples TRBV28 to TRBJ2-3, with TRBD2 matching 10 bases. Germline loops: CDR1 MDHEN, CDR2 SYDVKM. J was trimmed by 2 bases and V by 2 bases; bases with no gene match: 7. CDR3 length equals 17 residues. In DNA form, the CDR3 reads TGTGCCAGCAGTTTAGAAGCTAGCGGGGGCACCACAGATACGCAGTATTTT. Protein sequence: CASSLEASGGTTDTQYF.

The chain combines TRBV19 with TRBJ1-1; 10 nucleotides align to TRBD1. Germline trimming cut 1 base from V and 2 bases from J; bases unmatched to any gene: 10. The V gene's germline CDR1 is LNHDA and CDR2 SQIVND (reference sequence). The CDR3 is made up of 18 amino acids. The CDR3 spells CASSIAPDRGGRNTEAFF. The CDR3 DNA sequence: TGTGCCAGTAGTATAGCCCCGGACAGGGGGGGAAGAAACACTGAAGCTTTCTTT.

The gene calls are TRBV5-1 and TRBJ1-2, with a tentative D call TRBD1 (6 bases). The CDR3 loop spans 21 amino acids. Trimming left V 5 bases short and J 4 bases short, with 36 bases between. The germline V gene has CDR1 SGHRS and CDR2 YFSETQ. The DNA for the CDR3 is TGCGCCAGCAGATGGGGGCCCACCAGATTATTTACCCTCTCCGTACTCTATGGCTACACCTTC. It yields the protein CASRWGPTRLFTLSVLYGYTF.

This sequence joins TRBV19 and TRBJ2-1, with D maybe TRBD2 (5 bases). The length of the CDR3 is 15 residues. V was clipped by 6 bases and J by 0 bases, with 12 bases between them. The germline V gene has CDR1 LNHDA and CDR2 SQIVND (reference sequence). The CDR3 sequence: CASSSGESSYNEQFF. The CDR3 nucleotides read TGTGCCAGTAGCTCCGGGGAGAGCTCCTACAATGAGCAGTTCTTC.

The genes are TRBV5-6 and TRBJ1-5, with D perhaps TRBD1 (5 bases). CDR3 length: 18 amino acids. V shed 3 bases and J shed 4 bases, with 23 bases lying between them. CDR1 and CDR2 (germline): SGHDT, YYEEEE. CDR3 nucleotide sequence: TGTGCCAGCAGCTCCGGGGGGGGATCGGGTCGTTGGAATCAGCCCCAGCATTTT. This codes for CASSSGGGSGRWNQPQHF.

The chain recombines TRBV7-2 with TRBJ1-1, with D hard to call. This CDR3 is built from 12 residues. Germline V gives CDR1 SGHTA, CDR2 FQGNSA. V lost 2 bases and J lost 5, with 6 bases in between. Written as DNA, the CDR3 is TGTGCCAGCAGCTTACGGGAAACTGAAGCTTTCTTT. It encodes CASSLRETEAFF.

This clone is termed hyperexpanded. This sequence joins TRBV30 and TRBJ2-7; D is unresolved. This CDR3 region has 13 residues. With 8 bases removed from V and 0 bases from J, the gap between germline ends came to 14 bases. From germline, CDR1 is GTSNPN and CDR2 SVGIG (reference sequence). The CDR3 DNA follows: TGTGCCGCGGACGGTGAGCTCTCCTACGAGCAGTACTTC. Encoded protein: CAADGELSYEQYF. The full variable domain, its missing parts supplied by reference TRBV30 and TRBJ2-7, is SQTIHQWPATLVQPVGSPLSLECTVEGTSNPNLYWYRQAAGRGLQLLFYSVGIGQISSEVPQNLSASRPQDRQFILSSKKLLLSDSGFYLCAADGELSYEQYFGPGTRLTVT.

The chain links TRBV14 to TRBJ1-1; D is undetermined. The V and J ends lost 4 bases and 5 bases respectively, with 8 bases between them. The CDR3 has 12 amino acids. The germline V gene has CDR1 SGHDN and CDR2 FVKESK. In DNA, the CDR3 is TGTGCCAGCAGCCTCGATAGGACTGAAGCTTTCTTT. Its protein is CASSLDRTEAFF.

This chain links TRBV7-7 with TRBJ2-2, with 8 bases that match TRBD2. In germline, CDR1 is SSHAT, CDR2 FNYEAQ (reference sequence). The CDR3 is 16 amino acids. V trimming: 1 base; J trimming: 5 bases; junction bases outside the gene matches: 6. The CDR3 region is CASSLGAGVDTGELFF. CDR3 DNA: TGTGCCAGCAGCTTAGGAGCGGGAGTAGATACCGGGGAGCTGTTTTTT.

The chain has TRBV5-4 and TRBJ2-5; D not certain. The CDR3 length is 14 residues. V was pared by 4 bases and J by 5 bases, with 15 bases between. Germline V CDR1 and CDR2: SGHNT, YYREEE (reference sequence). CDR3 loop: CASSPSTVRETQYF. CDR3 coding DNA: TGTGCCAGCAGCCCCTCGACGGTTAGGGAGACCCAGTACTTC.

The CDR3 coding sequence is TGCGCCAGCAGCTTGACTGGCTTTGAAGCTTTCTTT. Translation: CASSLTGFEAFF. This chain uses TRBV5-1 with TRBJ1-1; D is ambiguous. CDR1 and CDR2 from the germline V gene are SGHRS and YFSETQ. Trimming removed 1 base from V and 7 bases from J, with 8 bases in between. The CDR3 length is 12 residues.

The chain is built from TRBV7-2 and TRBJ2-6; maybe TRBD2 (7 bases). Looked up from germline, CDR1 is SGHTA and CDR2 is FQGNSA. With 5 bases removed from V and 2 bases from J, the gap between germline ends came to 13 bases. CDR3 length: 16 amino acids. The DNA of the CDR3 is TGTGCCAGCAGCGAAAGGGGGGGAGCTGGGGCCAACGTCCTGACTTTC. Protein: CASSERGGAGANVLTF.

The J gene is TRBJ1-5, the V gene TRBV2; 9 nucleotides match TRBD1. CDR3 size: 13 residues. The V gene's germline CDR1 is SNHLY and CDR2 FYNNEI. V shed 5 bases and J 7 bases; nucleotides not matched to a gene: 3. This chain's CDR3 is CASSRGQGQPQHF. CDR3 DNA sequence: TGTGCCAGCAGTCGTGGACAGGGGCAGCCCCAGCATTTT.

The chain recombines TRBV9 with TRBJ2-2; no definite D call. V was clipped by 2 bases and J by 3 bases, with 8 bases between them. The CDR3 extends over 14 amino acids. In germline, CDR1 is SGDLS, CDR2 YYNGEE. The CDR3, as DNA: TGTGCCAGCAGCGTCGACTCTTACACCGGGGAGCTGTTTTTT. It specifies CASSVDSYTGELFF.

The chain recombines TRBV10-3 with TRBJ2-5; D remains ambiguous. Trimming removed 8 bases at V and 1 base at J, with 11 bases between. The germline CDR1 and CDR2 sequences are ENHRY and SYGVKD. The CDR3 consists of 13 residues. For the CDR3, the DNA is TGTGCCATCCGTGCCGGGCTCCAAGAGACCCAGTACTTC. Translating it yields CAIRAGLQETQYF.

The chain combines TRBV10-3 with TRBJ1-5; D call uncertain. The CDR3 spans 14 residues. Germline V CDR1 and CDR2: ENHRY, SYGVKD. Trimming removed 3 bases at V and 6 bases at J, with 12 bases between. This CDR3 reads CAISDEISGQPQHF. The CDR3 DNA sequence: TGTGCCATCAGTGATGAAATTTCGGGTCAGCCCCAGCATTTT.

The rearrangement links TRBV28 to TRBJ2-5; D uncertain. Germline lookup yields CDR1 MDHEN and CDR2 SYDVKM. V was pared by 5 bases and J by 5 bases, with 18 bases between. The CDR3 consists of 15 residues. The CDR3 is CASSARVIADETQYF. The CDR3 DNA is TGTGCCAGCAGTGCACGGGTAATAGCAGATGAGACCCAGTACTTC.

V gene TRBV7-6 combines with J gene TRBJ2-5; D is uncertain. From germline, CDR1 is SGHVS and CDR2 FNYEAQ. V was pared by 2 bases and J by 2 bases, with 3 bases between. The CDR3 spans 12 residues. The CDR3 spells CASSLRQETQYF. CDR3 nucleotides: TGTGCCAGCAGCTTACGACAAGAGACCCAGTACTTC.

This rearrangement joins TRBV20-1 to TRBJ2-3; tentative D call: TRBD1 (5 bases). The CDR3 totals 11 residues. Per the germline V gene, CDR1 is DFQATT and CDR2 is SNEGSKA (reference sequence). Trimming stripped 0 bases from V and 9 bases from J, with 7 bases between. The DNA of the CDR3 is TGCAGTGCTAGAGAAAGGGGAACGCAGTATTTT. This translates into CSARERGTQYF.

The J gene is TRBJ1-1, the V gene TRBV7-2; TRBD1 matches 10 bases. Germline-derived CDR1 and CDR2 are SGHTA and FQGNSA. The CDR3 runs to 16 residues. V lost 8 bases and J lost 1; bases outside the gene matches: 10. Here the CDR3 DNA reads TGTGCCAGCTCCAGAGACAGGGGGCCGTGGAACACTGAAGCTTTCTTT. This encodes CASSRDRGPWNTEAFF.

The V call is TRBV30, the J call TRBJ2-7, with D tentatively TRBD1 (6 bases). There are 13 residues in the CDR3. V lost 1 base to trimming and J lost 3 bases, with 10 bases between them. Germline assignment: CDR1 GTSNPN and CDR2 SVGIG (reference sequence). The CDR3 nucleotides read TGTGCCTGGAGTGGGGACACAAACTACGAGCAGTACTTC. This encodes CAWSGDTNYEQYF. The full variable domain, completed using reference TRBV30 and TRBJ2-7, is SQTIHQWPATLVQPVGSPLSLECTVEGTSNPNLYWYRQAAGRGLQLLFYSVGIGQISSEVPQNLSASRPQDRQFILSSKKLLLSDSGFYLCAWSGDTNYEQYFGPGTRLTVT.

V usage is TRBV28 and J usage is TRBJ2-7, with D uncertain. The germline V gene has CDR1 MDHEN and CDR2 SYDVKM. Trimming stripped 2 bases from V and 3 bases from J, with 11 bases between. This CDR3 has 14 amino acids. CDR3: CASSLGRPGYEQYF. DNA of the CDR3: TGTGCCAGCAGTTTAGGCAGGCCGGGCTACGAGCAGTACTTC. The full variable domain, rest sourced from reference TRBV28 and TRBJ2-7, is DVKVTQSSRYLVKRTGEKVFLECVQDMDHENMFWYRQDPGLGLRLIYFSYDVKMKEKGDIPEGYSVSREKKERFSLILESASTNQTSMYLCASSLGRPGYEQYFGPGTRLTVT.

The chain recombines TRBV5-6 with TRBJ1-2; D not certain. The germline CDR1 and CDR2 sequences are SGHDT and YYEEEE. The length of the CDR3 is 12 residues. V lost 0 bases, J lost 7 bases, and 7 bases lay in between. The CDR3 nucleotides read TGTGCCAGCAGCTTGGGGTGGACTGGCTACACCTTC. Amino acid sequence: CASSLGWTGYTF.

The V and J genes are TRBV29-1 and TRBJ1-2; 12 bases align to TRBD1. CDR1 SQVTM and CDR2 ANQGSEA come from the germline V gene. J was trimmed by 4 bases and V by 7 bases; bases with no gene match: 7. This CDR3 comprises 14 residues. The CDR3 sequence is CSAWGQGAIYGYTF. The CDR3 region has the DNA TGCAGCGCCTGGGGACAGGGGGCGATCTATGGCTACACCTTC.